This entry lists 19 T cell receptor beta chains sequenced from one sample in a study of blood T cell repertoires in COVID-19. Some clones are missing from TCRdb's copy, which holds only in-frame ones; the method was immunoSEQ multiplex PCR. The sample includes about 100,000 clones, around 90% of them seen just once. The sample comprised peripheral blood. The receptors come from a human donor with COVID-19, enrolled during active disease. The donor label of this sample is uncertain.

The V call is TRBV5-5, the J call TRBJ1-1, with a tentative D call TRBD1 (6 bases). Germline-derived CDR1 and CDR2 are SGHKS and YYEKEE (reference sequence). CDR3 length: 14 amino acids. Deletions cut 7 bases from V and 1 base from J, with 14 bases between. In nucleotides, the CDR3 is TGTGCCAGCGGTTATGGGGGACAGAACACTGAAGCTTTCTTT. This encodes CASGYGGQNTEAFF.

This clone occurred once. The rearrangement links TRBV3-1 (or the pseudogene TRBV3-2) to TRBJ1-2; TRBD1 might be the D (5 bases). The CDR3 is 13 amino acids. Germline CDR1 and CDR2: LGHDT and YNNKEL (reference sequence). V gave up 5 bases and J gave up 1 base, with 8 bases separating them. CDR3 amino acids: CASSSGHNYGYTF. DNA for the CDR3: TGTGCCAGCAGCTCTGGACATAACTATGGCTACACCTTC.

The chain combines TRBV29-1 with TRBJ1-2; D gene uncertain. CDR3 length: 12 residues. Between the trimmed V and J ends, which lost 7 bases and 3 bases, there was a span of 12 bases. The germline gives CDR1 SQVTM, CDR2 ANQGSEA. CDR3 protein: CSDATSDYGYTF. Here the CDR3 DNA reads TGCAGCGACGCCACCAGCGACTATGGCTACACCTTC.

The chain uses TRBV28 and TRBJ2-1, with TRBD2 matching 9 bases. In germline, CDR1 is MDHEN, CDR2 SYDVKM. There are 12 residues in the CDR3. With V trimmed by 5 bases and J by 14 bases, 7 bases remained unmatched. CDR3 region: CASSAGTSFKFF. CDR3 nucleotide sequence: TGTGCCAGCAGTGCAGGGACTAGCTTCAAGTTCTTC.

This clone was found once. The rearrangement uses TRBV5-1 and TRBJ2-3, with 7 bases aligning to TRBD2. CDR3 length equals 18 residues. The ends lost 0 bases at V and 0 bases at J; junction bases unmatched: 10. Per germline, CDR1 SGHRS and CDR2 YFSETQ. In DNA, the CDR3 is TGCGCCAGCAGCTTGGAGGGCGGGGGTTTGTTCAGCACAGATACGCAGTATTTT. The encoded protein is CASSLEGGGLFSTDTQYF.

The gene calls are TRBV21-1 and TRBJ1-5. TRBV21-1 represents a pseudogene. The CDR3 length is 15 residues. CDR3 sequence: CASSKEVAGRQAQHF. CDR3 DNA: TGTGCCAGCAGCAAAGAGGTGGCAGGGAGGCAAGCCCAGCATTTT.

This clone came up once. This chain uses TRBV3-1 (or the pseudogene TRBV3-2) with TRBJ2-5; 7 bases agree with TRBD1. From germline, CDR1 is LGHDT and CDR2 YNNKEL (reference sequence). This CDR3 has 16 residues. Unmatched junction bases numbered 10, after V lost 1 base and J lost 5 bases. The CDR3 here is CASSQGGEGGAETQYF. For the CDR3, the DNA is TGTGCCAGCAGCCAAGGGGGTGAAGGGGGCGCGGAGACCCAGTACTTC.

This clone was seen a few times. The CDR3 DNA is TGTGCCAGCAGTGAACAGGGCAGAGCTAACTATGGCTACACCTTC. This gives the protein CASSEQGRANYGYTF. This sequence joins TRBV6-1 and TRBJ1-2; a weak D match, TRBD1 (5 bases). V lost 2 bases and J lost 0, with 10 bases in between. CDR1 is MNHNS and CDR2 is SASEGT in the germline V gene. The CDR3 length is 15 residues.

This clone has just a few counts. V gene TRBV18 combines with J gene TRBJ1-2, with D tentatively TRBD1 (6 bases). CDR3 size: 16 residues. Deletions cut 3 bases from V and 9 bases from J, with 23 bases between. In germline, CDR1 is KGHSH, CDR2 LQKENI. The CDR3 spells CASSPSTGTDLGSYTF. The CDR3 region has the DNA TGTGCCAGCTCACCTTCGACAGGTACAGACCTCGGGAGCTACACCTTC.

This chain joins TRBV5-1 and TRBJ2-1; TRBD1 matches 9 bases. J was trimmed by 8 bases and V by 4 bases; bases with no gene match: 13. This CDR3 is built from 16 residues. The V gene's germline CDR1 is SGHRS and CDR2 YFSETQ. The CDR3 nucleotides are TGCGCCAGCAGCCGATATCCGGGACAGGGCGGTGATGAGCAGTTCTTC. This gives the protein CASSRYPGQGGDEQFF.

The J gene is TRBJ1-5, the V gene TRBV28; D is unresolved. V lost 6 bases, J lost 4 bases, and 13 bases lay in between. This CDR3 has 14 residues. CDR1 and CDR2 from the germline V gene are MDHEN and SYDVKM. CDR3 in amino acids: CASRGHEDNQPQHF. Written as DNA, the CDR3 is TGTGCCAGCAGGGGTCATGAGGATAATCAGCCCCAGCATTTT.

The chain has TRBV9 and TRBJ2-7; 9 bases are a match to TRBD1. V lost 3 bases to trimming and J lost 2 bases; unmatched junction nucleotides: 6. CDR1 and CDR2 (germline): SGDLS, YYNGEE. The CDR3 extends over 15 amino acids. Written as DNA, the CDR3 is TGTGCCAGCAGCGGGCAGGGGGACAGGGCCTACGAGCAGTACTTC. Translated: CASSGQGDRAYEQYF. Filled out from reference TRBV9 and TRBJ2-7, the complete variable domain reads DSGVTQTPKHLITATGQRVTLRCSPRSGDLSVYWYQQSLDQGLQFLIQYYNGEERAKGNILERFSAQQFPDLHSELNLSSLELGDSALYFCASSGQGDRAYEQYFGPGTRLTVT.

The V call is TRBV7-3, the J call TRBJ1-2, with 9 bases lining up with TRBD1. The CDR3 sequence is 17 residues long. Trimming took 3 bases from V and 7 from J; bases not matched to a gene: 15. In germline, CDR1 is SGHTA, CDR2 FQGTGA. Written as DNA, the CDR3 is TGTGCCAGCAGCTTTAGTGCGGCCGGGACAGGGCTGGGTGGCTACACCTTC. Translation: CASSFSAAGTGLGGYTF.

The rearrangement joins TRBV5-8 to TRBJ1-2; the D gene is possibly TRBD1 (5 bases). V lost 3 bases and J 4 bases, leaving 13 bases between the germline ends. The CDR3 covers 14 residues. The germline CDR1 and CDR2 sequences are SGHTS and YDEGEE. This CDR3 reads CASSSRGVRYGYTF. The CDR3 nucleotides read TGTGCCAGCAGCTCTAGGGGCGTCCGCTATGGCTACACCTTC.

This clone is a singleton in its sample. The CDR3 coding sequence is TGTGCCAGTAGTACCCGACAGGGAGTGAACACTGAAGCTTTCTTT. Translated, it gives CASSTRQGVNTEAFF. J is TRBJ1-1 and V is TRBV19; TRBD1 agrees at 7 bases. CDR3 length: 15 amino acids. V trimming: 4 bases; J trimming: 0 bases; junction bases outside the gene matches: 5. CDR1 and CDR2 from the germline V gene are LNHDA and SQIVND (reference sequence). Drawing the rest from reference TRBV19 and TRBJ1-1, the complete variable domain is DGGITQSPKYLFRKEGQNVTLSCEQNLNHDAMYWYRQDPGQGLRLIYYSQIVNDFQKGDIAEGYSVSREKKESFPLTVTSAQKNPTAFYLCASSTRQGVNTEAFFGQGTRLTVV.

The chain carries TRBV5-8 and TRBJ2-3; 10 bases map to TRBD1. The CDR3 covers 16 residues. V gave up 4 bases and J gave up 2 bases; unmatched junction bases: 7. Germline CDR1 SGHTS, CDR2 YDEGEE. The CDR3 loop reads CASSAGTGAFTDTQYF. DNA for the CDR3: TGTGCCAGCAGCGCAGGGACAGGGGCGTTCACAGATACGCAGTATTTT.

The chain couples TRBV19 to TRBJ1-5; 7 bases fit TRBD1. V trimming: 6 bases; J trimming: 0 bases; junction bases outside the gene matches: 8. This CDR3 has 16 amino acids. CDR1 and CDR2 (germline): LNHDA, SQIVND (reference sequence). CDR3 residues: CASSLTGFDSNQPQHF. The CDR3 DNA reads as TGTGCCAGTAGCCTGACAGGGTTTGATAGCAATCAGCCCCAGCATTTT.

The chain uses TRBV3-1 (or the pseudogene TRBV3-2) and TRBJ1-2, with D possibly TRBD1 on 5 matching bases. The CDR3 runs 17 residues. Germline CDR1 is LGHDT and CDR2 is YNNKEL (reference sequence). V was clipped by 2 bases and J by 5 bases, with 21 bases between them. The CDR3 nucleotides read TGTGCCAGCAGCCAAAGCGTAGGGTGGCAGGGTTCGTATGGCTACACCTTC. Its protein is CASSQSVGWQGSYGYTF.

The CDR3, as DNA: TGTGCCAGCAGCTCCGACAGGCTGGAGACGGGCTACACCTTC. It yields the protein CASSSDRLETGYTF. The chain carries TRBV7-3 and TRBJ1-2, with D possibly being TRBD1 (6 bases). The CDR3 is 14 residues long. Trimming took off 4 bases at V and 8 bases at J, with 17 bases between the two ends. CDR1 is SGHTA and CDR2 is FQGTGA in the germline V gene.